A selection of T cell receptor beta chains follows, all from one sample in a study of T cell responses to AZD1222 COVID-19 vaccine. Libraries were prepared by immunoSEQ multiplex PCR; TCRdb keeps only in-frame clonotypes and omits some of them. The specimen's table records about 140,000 clones. Sequencing was performed on peripheral blood. The source is an adult in good health. Each CDR3 is given with its conserved first and last residue. Fields, in order: D gene, V gene, J gene, CDR3 protein, CDR3 DNA. A D gene is named only where the DNA matches it firmly.

TRBD1	TRBV6-5	TRBJ1-2	CASSYSGTGPYGYTF	TGTGCCAGCAGTTACTCCGGGACAGGGCCCTATGGCTACACCTTC
TRBD1	TRBV7-9	TRBJ2-7	CASSGQGGAYEQYF	TGTGCCAGCAGTGGACAGGGGGGAGCCTACGAGCAGTACTTC
-	TRBV9	TRBJ2-1	CASSVGGQDGVNEQFF	TGTGCCAGCAGCGTAGGTGGTCAAGACGGCGTCAATGAGCAGTTCTTC
-	TRBV3-1/TRBV3-2	TRBJ2-5	CASSPISPGLQETQYF	TGTGCCAGCAGCCCTATATCACCGGGACTCCAAGAGACCCAGTACTTC
TRBD2	TRBV7-3	TRBJ2-1	CASSSTSGGVNEQFF	TGTGCCAGCAGCTCGACTAGCGGGGGGGTCAATGAGCAGTTCTTC
TRBD2	TRBV29-1	TRBJ2-1	CSVGTSGTYNEQFF	TGCAGCGTTGGTACTAGCGGAACCTACAATGAGCAGTTCTTC
TRBD1	TRBV5-5	TRBJ1-2	CASSLTRDRGLVYGYTF	TGTGCCAGCAGCTTGACACGGGACAGGGGATTGGTATATGGCTACACCTTC
-	TRBV6-5	TRBJ1-4	CASRPGTPNEKLFF	TGTGCCAGCAGACCCGGGACGCCTAATGAAAAACTGTTTTTT
-	TRBV11-2	TRBJ2-2	CASSLLVTAGELFF	TGTGCCAGCAGCTTATTGGTGACAGCCGGGGAGCTGTTTTTT
-	TRBV3-1/TRBV3-2	TRBJ1-1	CASSRRQTEAFF	TGTGCCAGCAGCCGAAGACAGACTGAAGCTTTCTTT
-	TRBV2	TRBJ1-2	CASSEAGGQPYGYTF	TGTGCCAGCAGTGAAGCCGGGGGACAACCTTATGGCTACACCTTC
-	TRBV6-6	TRBJ1-1	CASTSGQFMNTEAFF	TGTGCCAGCACCTCGGGGCAGTTCATGAACACTGAAGCTTTCTTT
-	TRBV5-5	TRBJ2-7	CASSTDTRLYEQYF	TGTGCCAGCAGCACGGACACTCGACTCTACGAGCAGTACTTC
-	TRBV29-1	TRBJ2-5	CSVYRVGETQYF	TGCAGCGTTTACAGGGTCGGAGAGACCCAGTACTTC
-	TRBV5-1	TRBJ1-4	CASRPRATNEKLFF	TGCGCCAGCAGGCCCAGGGCGACTAATGAAAAACTGTTTTTT
TRBD1	TRBV6-1	TRBJ2-7	CASSESWTGYEQYF	TGTGCCAGCAGTGAATCCTGGACAGGCTACGAGCAGTACTTC
TRBD2	TRBV7-8	TRBJ2-1	CASSLGSGGSNEQFF	TGTGCCAGCAGCTTAGGTAGCGGGGGGTCCAATGAGCAGTTCTTC
-	TRBV5-6	TRBJ2-1	CASSQDGLGYNEQFF	TGTGCCAGCAGCCAAGACGGCCTCGGGTACAATGAGCAGTTCTTC
TRBD1	TRBV27	TRBJ2-1	CASSLGTEYNEQFF	TGTGCCAGCAGTTTAGGGACAGAATACAATGAGCAGTTCTTC
TRBD1	TRBV18	TRBJ1-1	CASSPSDRGYTEAFF	TGTGCCAGCTCACCATCGGACAGGGGGTACACTGAAGCTTTCTTT
TRBD1	TRBV5-1	TRBJ2-2	CASSSQGARLGELFF	TGCGCCAGCAGCTCACAGGGGGCGCGTCTCGGGGAGCTGTTTTTT
-	TRBV6-5	TRBJ1-3	CASRAPGNTIYF	TGTGCCAGCAGGGCCCCTGGAAACACCATATATTTT
TRBD1	TRBV5-1	TRBJ2-3	CASSLAGTGVTDTQYF	TGCGCCAGCAGCTTGGCCGGGACAGGGGTAACAGATACGCAGTATTTT
TRBD2	TRBV7-2	TRBJ2-5	CASSPAPRASGRQETQYF	TGTGCCAGCAGCCCAGCCCCCCGGGCTAGCGGGCGGCAAGAGACCCAGTACTTC
-	TRBV5-1	TRBJ2-2	CASSLGWGDTGELFF	TGCGCCAGCAGCTTGGGATGGGGGGACACCGGGGAGCTGTTTTTT
TRBD1	TRBV4-2	TRBJ1-4	CASSQRNVAGQINEKLFF	TGTGCCAGCAGCCAAAGGAATGTAGCGGGACAGATTAATGAAAAACTGTTTTTT
-	TRBV2	TRBJ1-4	CASRARTVGETNEKLFF	TGTGCCAGCAGAGCCCGGACGGTGGGGGAAACTAATGAAAAACTGTTTTTT
-	TRBV5-1	TRBJ1-4	CASSFGPATNEKLFF	TGCGCCAGCAGCTTTGGACCGGCAACTAATGAAAAACTGTTTTTT
-	TRBV11-3	TRBJ2-5	CASSPGGRVSSETQYF	TGTGCCAGCAGCCCCGGGGGACGGGTTTCCAGCGAGACCCAGTACTTC
-	TRBV5-5	TRBJ2-5	CASSLGDWGSETQYF	TGTGCCAGCAGCTTGGGGGACTGGGGGTCAGAGACCCAGTACTTC
-	TRBV3-1/TRBV3-2	TRBJ1-1	CASSQGPDTEAFF	TGTGCCAGCAGCCAAGGTCCGGACACTGAAGCTTTCTTT
TRBD2	TRBV3-1/TRBV3-2	TRBJ2-3	CASSRGVSGGRTDTQYF	TGTGCCAGCAGCCGAGGGGTATCGGGGGGGCGGACAGATACGCAGTATTTT
TRBD1	TRBV5-1	TRBJ1-2	CASSPDRGPTDYGYTF	TGCGCCAGCAGCCCGGACAGGGGGCCAACGGACTATGGCTACACCTTC
-	TRBV4-1	TRBJ2-5	CASSLEYQETQYF	TGCGCCAGCAGCCTCGAGTACCAAGAGACCCAGTACTTC
-	TRBV7-8	TRBJ1-6	CASSLGVRGRPTGRSYNSPLHF	TGTGCCAGCAGCTTAGGGGTGCGCGGGCGCCCGACCGGCCGCTCCTATAATTCACCCCTCCACTTT
-	TRBV19	TRBJ2-3	CASSIGGGLPDTQYF	TGTGCCAGTAGTATAGGCGGGGGCCTCCCAGATACGCAGTATTTT